The text below deals with one TCR beta chain. Its antigen is not identified. This sample is drawn from a study of cytomegalovirus exposure and HLA in healthy donors. Study-wide results and limits: Likely technical artifact: a cluster of highly shared sequence variants. The sole available immune exposure information was CMV serostatus.

The PCR made use of 60 Vbeta and 13 Jbeta primers. In the authors' workflow: In a later analysis, about 11 million of 65 million to 90 million unique beta chains occurred in at least two donors. Some clones are missing from TCRdb's copy, which holds only in-frame ones; the method was immunoSEQ multiplex PCR. V, J and clone size reflect that table, while D and trimming were determined from the DNA. The data contain around 150,000 clones, about 76% of them singletons. The CDR3 consists of 13 residues. Trimming removed 1 base at V and 4 bases at J, with 5 bases between. Germline CDR1 reads LNHDA; CDR2 reads SQIVND (reference sequence). At the time of sampling, donors were nominally healthy, though unrecorded immune exposures were likely.

The TCR comes from a woman aged 40 to 49 in good health and CMV-seronegative. The rearrangement uses TRBV19 and TRBJ1-3, with unresolved D. Sequencing was carried out using PBMCs. CDR3 coding DNA: TGTGCCAGTAGTATAGCGGAGGGAAACACCATATATTTT. Translated: CASSIAEGNTIYF.